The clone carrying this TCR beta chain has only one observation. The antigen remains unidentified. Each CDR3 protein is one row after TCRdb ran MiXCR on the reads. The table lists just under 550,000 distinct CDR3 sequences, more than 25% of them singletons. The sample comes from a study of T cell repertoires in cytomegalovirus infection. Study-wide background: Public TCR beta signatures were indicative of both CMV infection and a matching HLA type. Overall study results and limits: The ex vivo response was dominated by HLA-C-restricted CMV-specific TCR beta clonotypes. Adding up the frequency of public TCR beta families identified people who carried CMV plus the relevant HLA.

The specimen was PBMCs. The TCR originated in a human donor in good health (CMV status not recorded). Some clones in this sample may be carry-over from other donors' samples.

This CDR3 is CASSLGPRNEQYF. In DNA, the CDR3 is TGTGCCAGCAGCTTAGGGCCCCGCAACGAGCAGTACTTC. The V gene is TRBV11-3, the J gene TRBJ2-7; D uncertain. Germline lookup yields CDR1 SGHNT and CDR2 YENEEA. V lost 1 base to trimming and J lost 5 bases, with 9 bases between them. The CDR3 has 13 residues.